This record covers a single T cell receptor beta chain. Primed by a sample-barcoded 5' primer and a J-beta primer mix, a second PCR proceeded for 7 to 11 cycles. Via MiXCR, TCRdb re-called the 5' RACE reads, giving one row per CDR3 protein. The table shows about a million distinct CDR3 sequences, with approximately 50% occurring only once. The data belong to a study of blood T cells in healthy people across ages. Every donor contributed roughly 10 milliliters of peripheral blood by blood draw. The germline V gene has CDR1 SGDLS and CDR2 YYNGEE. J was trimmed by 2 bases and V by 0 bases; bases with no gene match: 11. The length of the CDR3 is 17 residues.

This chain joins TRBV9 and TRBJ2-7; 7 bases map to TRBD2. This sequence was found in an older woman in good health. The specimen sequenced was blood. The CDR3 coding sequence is TGTGCCAGCAGCGTAGAACCCGGGACTATCGTACCCTACGAGCAGTACTTC. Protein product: CASSVEPGTIVPYEQYF.